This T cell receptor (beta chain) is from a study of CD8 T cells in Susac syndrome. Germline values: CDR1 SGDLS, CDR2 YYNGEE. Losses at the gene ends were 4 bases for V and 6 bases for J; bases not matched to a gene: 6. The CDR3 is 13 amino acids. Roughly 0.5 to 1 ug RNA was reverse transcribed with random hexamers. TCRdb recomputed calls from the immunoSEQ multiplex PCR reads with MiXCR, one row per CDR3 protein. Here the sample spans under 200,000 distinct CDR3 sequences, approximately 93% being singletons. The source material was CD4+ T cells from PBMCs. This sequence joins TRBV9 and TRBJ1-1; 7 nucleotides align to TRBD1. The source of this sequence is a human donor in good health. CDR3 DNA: TGTGCCAGCAGCCTAACAGGGGTCGCTGAAGCTTTCTTT. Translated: CASSLTGVAEAFF.